This TCR beta chain was captured in a study of Ad26.COV2.S vaccination and SARS-CoV-2 variants. Produced via immunoSEQ multiplex PCR; TCRdb's table is partial and in-frame only. The table shows roughly 100,000 clones, with less than 85% occurring only once. The CDR3 runs to 13 residues. The ends were cut back, 4 bases at V and 7 bases at J, with 14 bases in the middle. CDR1 is SGHNT and CDR2 is YYREEE in the germline V gene (reference sequence). With respect to this clone: Antigen: not known.

Whole-study results and caveats: Vaccine recipients and placebo recipients showed similar non-spike TCR breadth.

This sequence originates from a human donor who had recovered from COVID-19. The V gene is TRBV5-4, the J gene TRBJ1-1, with a tentative D call TRBD1 (5 bases). This sample comprised peripheral blood, obtained after recovery from COVID-19. CDR3 in amino acids: CASSAHGQGEAFF. The CDR3 DNA is TGTGCCAGCAGCGCTCACGGGCAGGGTGAAGCTTTCTTT.